Described below is a single TCR beta chain sequence and its context. The sample is drawn from a study of T-cell reconstitution after alpha-beta-depleted transplantation in children. A TCRbeta library incorporating unique molecular identifiers was prepared. TCRdb passed the PCR reads through MiXCR, listing each CDR3 protein once. The table includes approximately 400,000 distinct CDR3 sequences, about 11% detected once. J lost 6 bases, V lost 4 bases, and 13 bases had no gene match. Germline V CDR1 and CDR2: SGDLS, YYNGEE. The CDR3 covers 16 residues. The chain combines TRBV9 with TRBJ2-3, with 8 bases matching TRBD2. Source: PBMCs from the stem cell graft donor, taken from the stem cell graft. This sequence originates from a human donor who donated a stem cell graft to a child with acute myeloid leukemia. The chain's CDR3 is CASSLATRGGLDTQYF. CDR3 coding DNA: TGTGCCAGCAGCCTCGCCACCCGGGGGGGCCTGGATACGCAGTATTTT.